Following are 22 T cell receptor beta chains from one sample sequenced in a study of breast tumors, draining lymph nodes, adjacent tissues. MiXCR, applied by TCRdb to the multiplex PCR reads, yields one record per CDR3 protein. The sample has about 180,000 distinct CDR3 sequences, about 33% seen once. Axillary draining lymph nodes of breast cancer patients supplied the node samples. Sequenced material: axillary lymph node tissue. These receptors came from a female donor with breast cancer. Some clones in this sample may be carry-over from other donors' samples.

This clonotype was observed many times. This rearrangement joins TRBV9 to TRBJ2-3; possibly TRBD2 for D (5 bases). Germline values: CDR1 SGDLS, CDR2 YYNGEE. V was shortened by 4 bases and J by 2 bases, with 20 bases between the two germline ends. The CDR3 consists of 17 residues. CDR3 nucleotides: TGTGCCAGCAGCCCCTGGGGAGATCCACCTCTCACAGATACGCAGTATTTT. Its protein is CASSPWGDPPLTDTQYF.

This clonotype was seen repeatedly, ten times or more. The chain couples TRBV2 to TRBJ2-7; the D gene is possibly TRBD2 (7 bases). Deletions cut 8 bases from V and 3 bases from J, with 20 bases between. Germline V gene lookup returns CDR1 SNHLY and CDR2 FYNNEI. This CDR3 comprises 15 residues. The CDR3: CASLRRGASGYEQYF. CDR3 DNA sequence: TGTGCCAGCTTGAGACGGGGGGCTAGCGGCTACGAGCAGTACTTC.

At least ten counts were recorded for this clonotype. The J gene is TRBJ1-2, the V gene TRBV6-5; D possibly corresponds to TRBD1 (5 bases). The CDR3 spans 13 residues. V was pared by 4 bases and J by 2 bases, with 8 bases between. Germline V lookup: CDR1 MNHEY, CDR2 SVGAGI. Here the CDR3 reads CASSLTVNYGYTF. CDR3 bases: TGTGCCAGCAGTTTGACAGTAAACTATGGCTACACCTTC.

This clonotype was observed many times. The chain couples TRBV27 to TRBJ2-2; D call uncertain. Germline V lookup: CDR1 MNHEY, CDR2 SMNVEV (reference sequence). The CDR3 runs to 13 residues. The V gene lost 2 bases and the J gene lost 4 bases, with 5 bases spanning the gap. The CDR3 nucleotides read TGTGCCAGCAGTTTAACGACCACCGGGGAGCTGTTTTTT. It translates to CASSLTTTGELFF.

In this sample, this clonotype turned up many times. Relative to the germline gene, one junction end is altered; a read error may explain this. CDR3 DNA sequence: TGTGCCAGCAGAGAAGGCCCCGCTGGGGGGGAAAAACTGTTTTTT. This encodes CASREGPAGGEKLFF. This sequence joins TRBV6-1 and TRBJ1-4; a possible D gene is TRBD1 (5 bases). Germline V CDR1 and CDR2: MNHNS, SASEGT. The length of the CDR3 is 15 residues.

This clonotype was seen ten or more times. The chain recombines TRBV20-1 with TRBJ2-4, with TRBD2 matching 9 bases. The V gene's germline CDR1 is DFQATT and CDR2 SNEGSKA (reference sequence). After removal of 1 base from V and 6 bases from J, the junction contained 10 bases not matched to a gene. The CDR3 contains 16 residues. For the CDR3, the DNA is TGCAGTGCTAGAGCGGCCGGGGGACTAGCAGGAAACATTCAGTACTTC. Amino acids: CSARAAGGLAGNIQYF.

Many counts were recorded for this clonotype. The chain is built from TRBV5-1 and TRBJ2-1, with D maybe TRBD1 (5 bases). The V and J ends lost 4 bases and 0 bases respectively, with 11 bases between them. The CDR3 is 15 amino acids. Germline V gene lookup returns CDR1 SGHRS and CDR2 YFSETQ. The CDR3 loop reads CASSRTRSSYNEQFF. Written as DNA, the CDR3 is TGCGCCAGCAGCCGGACACGGAGCTCCTACAATGAGCAGTTCTTC.

This chain links TRBV5-6 with TRBJ1-1; D is possibly TRBD1 (5 bases). The CDR3 contains 15 residues. The germline V gene encodes CDR1 SGHDT and CDR2 YYEEEE. V was cut by 2 bases and J by 8 bases, with 19 bases left in between. CDR3 residues: CASSLDGTWGTEAFF. The CDR3 DNA sequence: TGTGCCAGCAGCTTAGACGGGACCTGGGGTACGGAAGCTTTCTTT.

This clonotype was counted a few times. A much larger clone differs from this one at a single base, so this may be a read error. The CDR3 bases are TGTGCCAGCAGCCCTTCTGGGCCTAATGAGCAGTTCTTC. Translated: CASSPSGPNEQFF. V is TRBV5-6 and J is TRBJ2-1; no reliable D call. Trimming stripped 4 bases from V and 7 bases from J, with 12 bases between. CDR1 SGHDT and CDR2 YYEEEE come from the germline V gene. There are 13 residues in the CDR3.

The V call is TRBV5-1, the J call TRBJ1-4, with TRBD1 matching 8 bases. Trimming took 6 bases from V and 6 from J; bases not matched to a gene: 13. The CDR3 contains 16 residues. Germline CDR1 and CDR2: SGHRS and YFSETQ. Here the CDR3 reads CASTFIPGTGDEKLFF. CDR3 nucleotides: TGCGCCAGCACCTTTATTCCCGGGACAGGCGATGAAAAACTGTTTTTT.

This clonotype was seen ten or more times. This chain joins TRBV7-8 and TRBJ2-7; D gene ambiguous. Germline V gene lookup returns CDR1 SGHVS and CDR2 FQNEAQ. Trimming shortened V by 3 bases and J by 0 bases, and 9 bases separated the two germline ends. The CDR3 runs to 14 residues. This CDR3 is CASSFRTGSYEQYF. CDR3 sequence (DNA): TGTGCCAGCAGCTTCAGGACGGGCTCCTACGAGCAGTACTTC.

This clonotype appeared many times. The CDR3 here is CASSSDSGSQETQYF. In DNA form, the CDR3 reads TGTGCCAGTAGTTCGGATAGCGGGAGCCAAGAGACCCAGTACTTC. V usage is TRBV19 and J usage is TRBJ2-5, with 9 nucleotides matching TRBD2. The V gene's germline CDR1 is LNHDA and CDR2 SQIVND (reference sequence). This CDR3 is 15 amino acids long. V was clipped by 5 bases and J by 1 base; unmatched bases: 5.

The table lists this clonotype with many counts. The chain has TRBV20-1 and TRBJ1-5; TRBD1 agrees at 7 bases. The V gene's germline CDR1 is DFQATT and CDR2 SNEGSKA (reference sequence). The CDR3 extends over 16 amino acids. The V and J ends lost 5 bases and 4 bases, in that order; junction bases with no gene match: 14. CDR3 region: CSAGRQGRLRNQPQHF. The DNA of the CDR3 is TGCAGTGCTGGACGACAGGGAAGGCTTAGGAATCAGCCCCAGCATTTT.

The V call is TRBV20-1, the J call TRBJ1-1; D possibly corresponds to TRBD1 (5 bases). V was shortened by 1 base and J by 1 base, with 13 bases between the two germline ends. The length of the CDR3 is 15 residues. Germline loops: CDR1 DFQATT, CDR2 SNEGSKA (reference sequence). CDR3 nucleotides: TGCAGTGCTAGAGTGGGGGGACTCACGAACACTGAAGCTTTCTTT. This codes for CSARVGGLTNTEAFF.

This clonotype was detected ten times or more. The V and J genes are TRBV7-9 and TRBJ2-1; D is ambiguous. CDR1 is SEHNR and CDR2 is FQNEAQ in the germline V gene (reference sequence). The CDR3 consists of 14 residues. Trimming stripped 5 bases from V and 3 bases from J, with 11 bases between. CDR3 in DNA: TGTGCCAGCAGCCCAACCCTCGGCTACAATGAGCAGTTCTTC. This translates into CASSPTLGYNEQFF.

The chain couples TRBV29-1 to TRBJ1-1; 9 bases match TRBD1. The CDR3 extends over 16 amino acids. The trim removed 7 bases at V and 4 bases at J, leaving 16 bases unmatched. Looked up from germline, CDR1 is SQVTM and CDR2 is ANQGSEA. The CDR3 region is CSAAGDRERLVTEAFF. The CDR3 region has the DNA TGCAGCGCAGCCGGGGACAGGGAGCGTCTGGTCACTGAAGCTTTCTTT.

This clonotype has ten or more counts. The chain has TRBV5-1 and TRBJ2-7; the match to TRBD1 covers 7 bases. Losses at the gene ends were 3 bases for V and 0 bases for J; bases not matched to a gene: 18. This CDR3 has 19 residues. The germline CDR1 and CDR2 sequences are SGHRS and YFSETQ. The CDR3 sequence: CASSSTSPLDRVSSYEQYF. DNA for the CDR3: TGCGCCAGCAGCTCTACCTCCCCTTTAGACAGGGTCAGCTCCTACGAGCAGTACTTC.

This clonotype came up many times. The chain links TRBV7-8 to TRBJ1-4; 9 bases line up with TRBD1. This CDR3 has 15 amino acids. Germline V CDR1 and CDR2: SGHVS, FQNEAQ. Germline trimming cut 1 base from V and 8 bases from J; bases unmatched to any gene: 5. The CDR3 region has the DNA TGTGCCAGCAGCTTAGTGGCGGGGACAGGGGAAAAACTGTTTTTT. Translation: CASSLVAGTGEKLFF.

There are many counts of this clonotype. The V and J genes are TRBV25-1 and TRBJ1-2; TRBD1 matches at 8 bases. The CDR3 consists of 13 residues. Germline CDR1 is MGHDK and CDR2 is SYGVNS. V was pared by 4 bases and J by 5 bases, with 3 bases of the junction left unmatched. Here the CDR3 DNA reads TGTGCCAGCAGTGGACGGACAGGGTATGGCTACACCTTC. Its protein is CASSGRTGYGYTF.

This clonotype was seen at least ten times. This chain connects TRBV6-4 to TRBJ1-4; D unresolved. Germline CDR1 reads MRHNA; CDR2 reads SNTAGT. The CDR3 has 13 residues. Trimming cost V 3 bases and J 15 bases, with 17 bases left between them. As DNA, the CDR3 is TGTGCCAGCAGTGAAGTCGCTGGCAGGCGGGTGTTTTTT. As protein: CASSEVAGRRVFF.

This clonotype was seen many times. V usage is TRBV7-9 and J usage is TRBJ2-2, with D uncertain. The V end was cut by 0 bases, the J end by 11 bases, with 10 bases between. In germline, CDR1 is SEHNR, CDR2 FQNEAQ (reference sequence). This CDR3 has 13 residues. CDR3 in amino acids: CASSLASIPELFF. The CDR3, as DNA: TGTGCCAGCAGCTTAGCGTCCATACCTGAGCTGTTTTTT.

At least ten counts were recorded for this clonotype. The chain couples TRBV4-1 to TRBJ1-2; weak D call: TRBD1 (6 bases). V gave up 0 bases and J gave up 0 bases, with 8 bases separating them. The CDR3 has 15 residues. Germline V gives CDR1 MGHRA, CDR2 YSYEKL. CDR3 loop: CASSQDRGTNYGYTF. In DNA form, the CDR3 reads TGCGCCAGCAGCCAAGACAGGGGAACTAACTATGGCTACACCTTC.